The T cell receptor beta chain described here comes from a study of T cells in localized non-small cell lung cancer. Study-level results: Out of the top 100 tumor clones, a median roughly 58 were seen in adjacent lung.

Data came from immunoSEQ multiplex PCR; TCRdb stores just in-frame clones and leaves some out. Among about 70,000 clones listed, about 81% were seen once. With 6 bases clipped from V and 5 bases from J, the junction kept 8 bases outside the gene matches. This CDR3 comprises 15 residues. Germline CDR1 reads MDHEN; CDR2 reads SYDVKM. About this clone: The antigen is unknown.

This TCR was sampled from a female donor older than 55 with stage I lung adenocarcinoma. Material: peripheral blood, obtained before any cancer treatment. The chain has TRBV28 and TRBJ2-5, with 11 bases fitting TRBD2. CDR3 nucleotide sequence: TGTGCCAGCAGCCCCCGACTAGCGGGAAGGGAGACCCAGTACTTC. It yields the protein CASSPRLAGRETQYF. Variable domain in full (rest from reference TRBV28 and TRBJ2-5): DVKVTQSSRYLVKRTGEKVFLECVQDMDHENMFWYRQDPGLGLRLIYFSYDVKMKEKGDIPEGYSVSREKKERFSLILESASTNQTSMYLCASSPRLAGRETQYFGPGTRLLVL.